Presented here are 7 T cell receptor beta chains from one specimen sequenced in a study of T cell repertoires in cytomegalovirus infection. TCRdb re-called the reads with MiXCR, one entry per CDR3 protein. The sample lists approximately 500,000 distinct CDR3 sequences, more than 15% occurring once. Material for sequencing was CD8+ T cells from PBMCs. These receptors were taken from a human donor in good health (CMV status not recorded). Some clones in this sample may be carry-over from other donors' samples.

This clonotype was found many times. V gene TRBV6-6 combines with J gene TRBJ2-3; the match to TRBD2 covers 8 bases. Trimming at V came to 2 bases and at J to 2 bases, leaving 6 bases not matched to a gene. The CDR3 has 16 residues. CDR1 is MNHNY and CDR2 is SVGAGI in the germline V gene (reference sequence). In DNA form, the CDR3 reads TGTGCCAGCAGTTACGGCGGGGGGCCCTCCACAGATACGCAGTATTTT. Amino acids: CASSYGGGPSTDTQYF.

Many counts were recorded for this clonotype. The chain combines TRBV24-1 with TRBJ2-1; TRBD2 might be the D (7 bases). The germline CDR1 and CDR2 sequences are KGHDR and SFDVKD. CDR3 length: 16 residues. Trimming took 0 bases from V and 1 from J, leaving 9 bases between them. The CDR3 DNA sequence: TGTGCCACCAGTGATTTGAGGGGGGGGTCCTACAATGAGCAGTTCTTC. Its protein product is CATSDLRGGSYNEQFF.

This clonotype has at least ten counts. V is TRBV6-6 and J is TRBJ2-6, with 9 bases fitting TRBD2. The V gene end was trimmed by 2 bases and the J gene end by 3 bases; junction bases not matched to a gene: 14. Germline V gene lookup returns CDR1 MNHNY and CDR2 SVGAGI (reference sequence). This CDR3 has 20 residues. For the CDR3, the DNA is TGTGCCAGCAGTTACACTTGGGGGCGGGAGGGCCCCTTTGGGGCCAACGTCCTGACTTTC. Its protein product is CASSYTWGREGPFGANVLTF.

This clonotype was picked up many times. Here the CDR3 DNA reads TGTGCCAGTAGTACCGGGCCGAGGGGCCAAGAGACCCAGTACTTC. This gives the protein CASSTGPRGQETQYF. V usage is TRBV19 and J usage is TRBJ2-5; D may be TRBD1 or TRBD2 (5 bases each). V was shortened by 4 bases and J by 1 base, with 13 bases between the two germline ends. CDR1 is LNHDA, CDR2 SQIVND, per germline (reference sequence). The CDR3 totals 15 residues.

In this sample, this clonotype turned up many times. The chain combines TRBV4-1 with TRBJ1-5, with D tentatively TRBD1 (6 bases). This CDR3 has 16 residues. V shed 3 bases and J shed 4 bases, with 16 bases lying between them. Germline values: CDR1 MGHRA, CDR2 YSYEKL. The CDR3: CASSQGVTQGNQPQHF. In DNA, the CDR3 is TGCGCCAGCAGCCAGGGAGTTACCCAGGGGAATCAGCCCCAGCATTTT.

This clonotype was seen many times. This chain links TRBV2 with TRBJ2-7; D not resolved. The CDR3 sequence is 15 residues long. With 1 base removed from V and 2 bases from J, the gap between germline ends came to 12 bases. Germline CDR1 reads SNHLY; CDR2 reads FYNNEI. CDR3 sequence (DNA): TGTGCCAGCAGTGAAGGTATAGGACCCACCTACGAGCAGTACTTC. Translation: CASSEGIGPTYEQYF.

This clonotype has a handful of counts. The rearrangement links TRBV10-3 to TRBJ1-4; D not certain. V lost 3 bases and J 5 bases, leaving 13 bases between the germline ends. CDR3 length: 15 residues. Per the germline V gene, CDR1 is ENHRY and CDR2 is SYGVKD. The CDR3 coding sequence is TGTGCCATCAGTGATGTTGGCCAGGAGAATGAAAAACTGTTTTTT. This codes for CAISDVGQENEKLFF.